The 5 T cell receptor beta chains presented below share a single source sample, sequenced in a study of T cells in Graves' hyperthyroidism and ophthalmopathy. RNA transcripts served as the template for amplifying TCR beta CDR3 regions. HTBI primers drove first-round RT-PCR of the TCR CDR3. Each CDR3 protein gets one entry after TCRdb re-called the multiplex PCR reads with MiXCR. This sample has hundreds of thousands of distinct CDR3 sequences, with around 15% found just once. Specimen: blood. These receptors all stem from a woman aged 18-29 years with Graves' hyperthyroidism.

The gene calls are TRBV7-9 and TRBJ2-6, with D tentatively TRBD1 (6 bases). CDR3 length: 15 residues. The germline V gene has CDR1 SEHNR and CDR2 FQNEAQ (reference sequence). Trimming stripped 5 bases from V and 0 bases from J, with 8 bases between. CDR3 protein: CASSVQGSGANVLTF. CDR3 DNA sequence: TGTGCCAGCAGCGTACAGGGCTCTGGGGCCAACGTCCTGACTTTC.

The CDR3 region has the DNA TGCGCCAGCAGTGAGTGGCTAGCGGGAAATAACGAGGATACGCAGTATTTT. This encodes CASSEWLAGNNEDTQYF. This sequence joins TRBV10-2 and TRBJ2-3; TRBD2 aligns across 9 bases. This CDR3 has 17 residues. Germline V gives CDR1 WSHSY, CDR2 SAAADI. V gave up 1 base and J gave up 6 bases; unmatched junction bases: 11.

This clonotype was found a few times. The gene calls are TRBV12-3 or TRBV12-4 and TRBJ2-7; D gene uncertain. The length of the CDR3 is 15 residues. Trimming shortened V by 4 bases and J by 1 base, and 14 bases separated the two germline ends. The DNA for the CDR3 is TGTGCCAGCAGTTGGATGGACCGCGAGTCCTACGAGCAGTACTTC. This encodes CASSWMDRESYEQYF.

This clonotype was observed a few times. At one of its ends the junction is not consistent with the germline gene, which may arise from a read error. The J gene is TRBJ2-3, the V gene TRBV28, with TRBD1 as a possible D gene (6 bases). Germline CDR1 MDHEN, CDR2 SYDVKM. This CDR3 has 14 residues. The CDR3, as DNA: TGTGCCGGCAGTTACAGGGCCTTCACAGATACGCAGTATTTT. Translating it yields CAGSYRAFTDTQYF.

This clonotype was detected many times. The chain combines TRBV3-1 with TRBJ1-4, with D hard to call. Trimming removed 0 bases from V and 8 bases from J, with 13 bases in between. The CDR3 spans 15 residues. The germline V gene has CDR1 LGHDT and CDR2 YNNKEL (reference sequence). The DNA for the CDR3 is TGTGCCAGCAGCCAAGATCGCGGGATCGGAGAAAAACTGTTTTTT. Translated: CASSQDRGIGEKLFF.